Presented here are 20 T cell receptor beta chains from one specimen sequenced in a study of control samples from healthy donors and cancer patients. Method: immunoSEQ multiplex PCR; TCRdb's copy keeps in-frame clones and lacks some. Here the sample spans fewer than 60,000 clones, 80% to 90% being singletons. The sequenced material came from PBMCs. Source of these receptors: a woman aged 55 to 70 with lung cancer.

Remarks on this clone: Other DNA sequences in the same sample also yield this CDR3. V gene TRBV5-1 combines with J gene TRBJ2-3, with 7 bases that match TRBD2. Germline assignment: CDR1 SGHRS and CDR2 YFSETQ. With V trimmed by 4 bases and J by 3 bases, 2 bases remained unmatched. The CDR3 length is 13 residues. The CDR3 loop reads CASSLGGTDTQYF. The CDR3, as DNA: TGCGCCAGCAGCCTCGGGGGGACAGATACGCAGTATTTT. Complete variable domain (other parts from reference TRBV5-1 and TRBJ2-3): KAGVTQTPRYLIKTRGQQVTLSCSPISGHRSVSWYQQTPGQGLQFLFEYFSETQRNKGNFPGRFSGRQFSNSRSEMNVSTLELGDSALYLCASSLGGTDTQYFGPGTRLTVL.

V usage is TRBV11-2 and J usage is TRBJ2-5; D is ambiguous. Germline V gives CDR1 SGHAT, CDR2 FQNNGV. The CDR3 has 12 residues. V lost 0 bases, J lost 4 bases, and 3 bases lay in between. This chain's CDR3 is CASSLDRETQYF. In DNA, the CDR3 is TGTGCCAGCAGCTTAGATAGAGAGACCCAGTACTTC.

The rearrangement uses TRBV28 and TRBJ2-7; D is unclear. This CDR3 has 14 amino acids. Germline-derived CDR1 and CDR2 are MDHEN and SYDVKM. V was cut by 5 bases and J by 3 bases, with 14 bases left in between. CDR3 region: CASSREPDGYEQYF. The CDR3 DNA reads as TGTGCCAGCAGTCGTGAACCGGACGGCTACGAGCAGTACTTC.

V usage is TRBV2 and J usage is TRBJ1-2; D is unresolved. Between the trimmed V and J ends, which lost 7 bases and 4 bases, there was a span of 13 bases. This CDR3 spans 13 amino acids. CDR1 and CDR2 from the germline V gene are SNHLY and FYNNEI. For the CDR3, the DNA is TGTGCCAGCATCCCATCCACCTCCTATGGCTACACCTTC. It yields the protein CASIPSTSYGYTF.

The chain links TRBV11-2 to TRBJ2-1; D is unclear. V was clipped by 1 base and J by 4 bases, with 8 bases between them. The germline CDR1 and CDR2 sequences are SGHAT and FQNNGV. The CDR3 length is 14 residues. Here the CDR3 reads CASSLGGEYNEQFF. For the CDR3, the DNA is TGTGCCAGCAGCTTAGGGGGTGAGTACAATGAGCAGTTCTTC. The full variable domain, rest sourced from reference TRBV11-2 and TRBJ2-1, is EAGVAQSPRYKIIEKRQSVAFWCNPISGHATLYWYQQILGQGPKLLIQFQNNGVVDDSQLPKDRFSAERLKGVDSTLKIQPAKLEDSAVYLCASSLGGEYNEQFFGPGTRLTVL.

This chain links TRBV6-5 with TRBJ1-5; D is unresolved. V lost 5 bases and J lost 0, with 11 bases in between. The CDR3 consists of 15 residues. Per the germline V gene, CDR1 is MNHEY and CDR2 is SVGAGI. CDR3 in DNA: TGTGCCAGCAGTCCTCAGCCTAATAGCAATCAGCCCCAGCATTTT. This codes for CASSPQPNSNQPQHF.

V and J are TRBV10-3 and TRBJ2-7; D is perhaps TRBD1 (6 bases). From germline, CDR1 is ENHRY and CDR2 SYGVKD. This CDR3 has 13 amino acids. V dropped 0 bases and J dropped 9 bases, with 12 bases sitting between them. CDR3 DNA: TGTGCCATCAGTGAGTCACAGGGTTCCGGGCAGTACTTC. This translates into CAISESQGSGQYF.

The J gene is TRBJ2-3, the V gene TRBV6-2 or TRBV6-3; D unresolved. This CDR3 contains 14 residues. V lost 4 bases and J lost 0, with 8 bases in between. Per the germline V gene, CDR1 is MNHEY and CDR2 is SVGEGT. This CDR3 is CASSLISSTDTQYF. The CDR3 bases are TGTGCCAGCAGTTTAATAAGTAGCACAGATACGCAGTATTTT.

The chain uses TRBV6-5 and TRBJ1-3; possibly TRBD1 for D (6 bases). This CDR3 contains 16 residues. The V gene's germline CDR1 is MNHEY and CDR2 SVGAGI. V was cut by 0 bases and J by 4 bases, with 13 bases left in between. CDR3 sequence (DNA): TGTGCCAGCAGTTACTCAGGCAGGGGTTTGGGAAACACCATATATTTT. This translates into CASSYSGRGLGNTIYF.

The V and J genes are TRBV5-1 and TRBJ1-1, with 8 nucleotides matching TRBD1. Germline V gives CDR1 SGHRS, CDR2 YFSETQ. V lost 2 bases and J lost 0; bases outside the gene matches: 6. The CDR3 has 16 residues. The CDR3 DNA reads TGCGCCAGCAGCTTAACAGGGGGGGATTTGAACACTGAAGCTTTCTTT. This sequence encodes CASSLTGGDLNTEAFF. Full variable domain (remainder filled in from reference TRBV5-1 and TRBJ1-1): KAGVTQTPRYLIKTRGQQVTLSCSPISGHRSVSWYQQTPGQGLQFLFEYFSETQRNKGNFPGRFSGRQFSNSRSEMNVSTLELGDSALYLCASSLTGGDLNTEAFFGQGTRLTVV.

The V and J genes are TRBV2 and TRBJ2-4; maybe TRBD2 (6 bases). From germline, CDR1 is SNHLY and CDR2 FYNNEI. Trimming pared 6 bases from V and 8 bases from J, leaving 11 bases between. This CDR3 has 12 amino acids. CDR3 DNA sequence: TGTGCCAGCAGAGGGCCGGGGGACATTCAGTACTTC. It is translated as CASRGPGDIQYF.

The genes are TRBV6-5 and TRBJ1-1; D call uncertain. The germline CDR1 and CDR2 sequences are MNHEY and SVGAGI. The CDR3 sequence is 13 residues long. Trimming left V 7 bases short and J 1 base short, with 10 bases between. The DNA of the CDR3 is TGTGCCAGCACCCGGGCAGGGAACACTGAAGCTTTCTTT. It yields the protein CASTRAGNTEAFF.

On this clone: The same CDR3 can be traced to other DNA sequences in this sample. The CDR3 protein is CASSPDGTYEQYF. In DNA form, the CDR3 reads TGCGCCAGCAGCCCAGACGGGACCTACGAGCAGTACTTC. This rearrangement joins TRBV5-1 to TRBJ2-7; tentative D call: TRBD2 (5 bases). The length of the CDR3 is 13 residues. V was pared by 4 bases and J by 2 bases, with 10 bases between. Germline V lookup: CDR1 SGHRS, CDR2 YFSETQ.

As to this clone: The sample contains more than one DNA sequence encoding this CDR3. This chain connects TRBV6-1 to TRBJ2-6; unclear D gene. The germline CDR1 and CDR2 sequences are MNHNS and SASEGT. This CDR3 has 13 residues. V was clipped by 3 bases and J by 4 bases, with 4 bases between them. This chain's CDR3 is CASSDSGANVLTF. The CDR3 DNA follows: TGTGCCAGCAGTGATTCCGGGGCCAACGTCCTGACTTTC.

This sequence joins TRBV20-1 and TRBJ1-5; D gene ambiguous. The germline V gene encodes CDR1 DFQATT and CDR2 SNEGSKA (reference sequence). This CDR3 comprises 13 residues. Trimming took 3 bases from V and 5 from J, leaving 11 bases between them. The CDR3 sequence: CSASRAVDQPQHF. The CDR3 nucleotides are TGCAGTGCTAGTAGGGCAGTGGATCAGCCCCAGCATTTT.

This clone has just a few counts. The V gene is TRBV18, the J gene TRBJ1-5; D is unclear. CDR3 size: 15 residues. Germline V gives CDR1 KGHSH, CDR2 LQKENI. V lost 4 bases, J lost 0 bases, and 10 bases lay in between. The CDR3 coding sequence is TGTGCCAGCTCACAATCGGGAAGTAGCAATCAGCCCCAGCATTTT. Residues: CASSQSGSSNQPQHF.

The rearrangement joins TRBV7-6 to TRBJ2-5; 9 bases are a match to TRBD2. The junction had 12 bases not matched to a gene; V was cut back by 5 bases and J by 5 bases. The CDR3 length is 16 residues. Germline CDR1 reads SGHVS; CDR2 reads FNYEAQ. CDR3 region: CASSTLSAGGMETQYF. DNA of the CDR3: TGTGCCAGCAGCACCCTTTCGGCGGGGGGGATGGAGACCCAGTACTTC.

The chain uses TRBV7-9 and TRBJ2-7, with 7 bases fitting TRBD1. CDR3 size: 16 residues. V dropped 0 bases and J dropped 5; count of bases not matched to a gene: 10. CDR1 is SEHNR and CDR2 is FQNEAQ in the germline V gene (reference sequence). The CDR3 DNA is TGTGCCAGCAGCTTAGCGTATCAAGGGGGCCCTCACGAGCAGTACTTC. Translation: CASSLAYQGGPHEQYF.

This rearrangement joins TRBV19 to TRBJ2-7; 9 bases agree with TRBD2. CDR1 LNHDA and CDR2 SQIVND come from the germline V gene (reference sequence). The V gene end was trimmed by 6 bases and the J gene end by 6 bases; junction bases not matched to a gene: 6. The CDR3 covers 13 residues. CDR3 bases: TGTGCCAGTAGCCAAGCGGGAGGCTTCGAGCAGTACTTC. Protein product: CASSQAGGFEQYF.

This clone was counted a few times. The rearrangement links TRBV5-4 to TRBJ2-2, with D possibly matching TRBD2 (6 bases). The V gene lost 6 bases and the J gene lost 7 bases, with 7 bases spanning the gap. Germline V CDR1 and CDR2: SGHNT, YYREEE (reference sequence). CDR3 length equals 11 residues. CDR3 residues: CASTGGGELFF. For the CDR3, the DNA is TGTGCCAGCACCGGGGGCGGGGAGCTGTTTTTT.